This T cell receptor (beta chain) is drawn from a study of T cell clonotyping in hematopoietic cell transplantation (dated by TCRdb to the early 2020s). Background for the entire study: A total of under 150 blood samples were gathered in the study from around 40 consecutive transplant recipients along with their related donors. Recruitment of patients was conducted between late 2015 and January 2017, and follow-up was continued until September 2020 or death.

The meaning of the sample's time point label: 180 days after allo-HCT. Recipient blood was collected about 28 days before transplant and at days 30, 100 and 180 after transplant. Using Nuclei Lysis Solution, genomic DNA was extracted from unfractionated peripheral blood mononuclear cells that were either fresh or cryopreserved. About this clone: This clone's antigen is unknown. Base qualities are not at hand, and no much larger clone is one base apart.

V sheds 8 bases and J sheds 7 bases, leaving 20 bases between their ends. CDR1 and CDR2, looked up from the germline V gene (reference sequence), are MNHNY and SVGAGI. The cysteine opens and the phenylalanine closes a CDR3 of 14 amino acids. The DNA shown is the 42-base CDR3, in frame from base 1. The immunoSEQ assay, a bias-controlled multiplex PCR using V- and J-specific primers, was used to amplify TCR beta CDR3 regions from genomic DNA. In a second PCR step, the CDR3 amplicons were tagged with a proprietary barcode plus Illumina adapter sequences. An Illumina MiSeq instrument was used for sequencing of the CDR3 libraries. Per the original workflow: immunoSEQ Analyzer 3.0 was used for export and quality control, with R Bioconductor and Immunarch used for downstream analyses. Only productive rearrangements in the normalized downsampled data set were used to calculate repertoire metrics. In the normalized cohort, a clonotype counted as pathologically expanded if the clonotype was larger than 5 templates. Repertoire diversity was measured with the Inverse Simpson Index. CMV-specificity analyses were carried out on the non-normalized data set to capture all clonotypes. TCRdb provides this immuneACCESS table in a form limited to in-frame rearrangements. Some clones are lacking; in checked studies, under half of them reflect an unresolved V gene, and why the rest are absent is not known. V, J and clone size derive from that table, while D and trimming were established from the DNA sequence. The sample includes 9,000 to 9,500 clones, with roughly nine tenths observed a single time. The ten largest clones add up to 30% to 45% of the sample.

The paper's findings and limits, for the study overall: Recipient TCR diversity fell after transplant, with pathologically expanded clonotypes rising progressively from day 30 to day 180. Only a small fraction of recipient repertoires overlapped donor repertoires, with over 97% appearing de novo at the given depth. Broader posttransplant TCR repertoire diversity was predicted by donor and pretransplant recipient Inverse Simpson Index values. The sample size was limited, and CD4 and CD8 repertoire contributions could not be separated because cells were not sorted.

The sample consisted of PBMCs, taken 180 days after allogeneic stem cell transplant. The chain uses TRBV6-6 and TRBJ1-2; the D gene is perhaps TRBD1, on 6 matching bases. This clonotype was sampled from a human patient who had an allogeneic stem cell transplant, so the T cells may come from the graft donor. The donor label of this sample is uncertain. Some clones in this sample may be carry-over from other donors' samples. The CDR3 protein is CASLMGGGGAGYTF. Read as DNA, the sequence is TGTGCCAGCTTAATGGGGGGCGGCGGAGCTGGCTACACCTTC.